This T cell receptor beta chain was sequenced during a study of cytomegalovirus exposure and HLA in healthy donors. Trimming pared 4 bases from V and 1 base from J, leaving 12 bases between. Germline V lookup: CDR1 SGHRS, CDR2 YFSETQ. CDR3 length: 14 residues. PCR used 60 Vbeta primers and 13 Jbeta primers. Clones were sequenced by immunoSEQ multiplex PCR, and TCRdb holds only the in-frame ones, with some missing. The sample records tens of thousands of clones, approximately 76% being singletons. Specimen: PBMCs. The rearrangement links TRBV5-1 to TRBJ2-7; D possibly corresponds to TRBD1 (5 bases). The sequence derives from a male donor in good health and CMV-seronegative. The CDR3 coding sequence is TGCGCCAGCAGCCCTCCCAGGGATTCCTACGAGCAGTACTTC. Amino acid sequence: CASSPPRDSYEQYF.